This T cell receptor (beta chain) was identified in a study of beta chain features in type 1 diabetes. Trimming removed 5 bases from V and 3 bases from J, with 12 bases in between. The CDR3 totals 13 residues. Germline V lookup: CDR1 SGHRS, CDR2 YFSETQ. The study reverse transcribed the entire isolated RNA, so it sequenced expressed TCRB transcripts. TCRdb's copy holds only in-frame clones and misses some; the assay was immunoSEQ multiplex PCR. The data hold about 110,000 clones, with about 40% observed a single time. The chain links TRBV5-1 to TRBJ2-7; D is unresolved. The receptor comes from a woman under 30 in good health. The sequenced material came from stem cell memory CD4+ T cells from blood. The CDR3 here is CASRPTDNYEQYF. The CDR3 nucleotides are TGCGCCAGCAGACCAACAGACAACTACGAGCAGTACTTC.